This TCR beta chain was sequenced for a study of T cell repertoires in cytomegalovirus infection. Overall study findings and caveats: The ex vivo response was dominated by HLA-C-restricted CMV-specific TCR beta clonotypes.

Comment on this clonotype: The antigen is undetermined.

V dropped 2 bases and J dropped 2 bases, with 10 bases sitting between them. Germline CDR1 MGHRA, CDR2 YSYEKL. This CDR3 spans 15 amino acids. TCRdb re-called the reads through MiXCR, storing one row per CDR3 protein. This sample has tens of thousands of distinct CDR3 sequences, with approximately 46% found just once. The receptor was derived from a human donor in good health (CMV status not recorded). Some clones in this sample may be carry-over from other donors' samples. Sequenced here: CD8+ T cells from cultured PBMCs, sampled from culture after CMV antigen stimulation. The chain uses TRBV4-1 and TRBJ1-5; D not certain. CDR3 in DNA: TGCGCCAGCAGCCAAAGGTGGGCAGGCAATCAGCCCCAGCATTTT. Its translation: CASSQRWAGNQPQHF.